This T cell receptor (beta chain) was sequenced for a study of T-cell memory formation after mild COVID-19 (dated by TCRdb to about 2021). Broadly, across the study: Most TCR sequence clusters were specific to one of the two donors. In a couple of donors, T-cell clones that expanded and contracted after mild COVID-19 were followed by sequencing TCRalpha and TCRbeta repertoires longitudinally. The cohort comprised two young, previously healthy adult volunteers, one female and one male.

Its CDR3 holds 13 amino acids, cysteine through phenylalanine. This entry keeps only the CDR3 DNA: 39 bases, framed from base 1. From a lookup of the germline V gene (reference sequence), CDR1 and CDR2 are DFQATT and SNEGSKA. V is shortened by 5 bases, J by 7 bases, and the region joining them spans 14 bases. Ficoll-Paque density gradient centrifugation was used to isolate PBMCs. TCRdb records Illumina NovaSeq 6000 as the sequencer. cDNA libraries for TCRalpha and TCRbeta were prepared by 5'RACE using constant-segment primers, with sample barcodes and unique molecular identifiers added. RNA was extracted from every sample with Trizol reagent. The libraries were amplified in two PCR steps, and the second step added a second sample barcode and Illumina TruSeq adapters. Sequencing of the libraries was done on an Illumina NovaSeq, producing 2 x 150 bp paired-end reads. From the authors' description of their analysis: Reads were demultiplexed and collapsed into UMI-guided consensus sequences with migec v1.2.7. With mixcr v2.1.11, UMI consensuses were aligned to TRA and TRB V and J templates and assembled into clonotypes. A clonotype was counted as expanded or contracted only when both edgeR and NoisET called the clonotype significant, with the noise models trained on biological replicates. For edgeR calls, the cutoffs were a false discovery rate-adjusted p below 0.01 and a log2 fold-change threshold of 1. As an exploratory analysis of dynamics, PCA with hierarchical clustering was applied to max-normalized trajectories of the 1000 most abundant clonotypes. Each responding clone was given a CD4 or CD8 phenotype based on the CD4+ and CD8+ repertoires, which had been sequenced separately. TCRdb passed the public sequencing reads through fastp at Q25 and MiXCR, retaining productive beta sequences. A single entry per CDR3 protein holds the most common genes and DNA from its merged rows. In this record, the V and J calls reflect TCRdb's handling and not the investigators' own analysis. This sample is represented by around 340,000 distinct CDR3 sequences; approximately 14% of them were singletons. Approximately 20% of the sample is in the top ten clones.

In its sample, this clonotype was seen a few times. This clone's antigen is unknown. Per-nucleotide qualities are absent, and no much larger clonotype sits a single base away. Overall study outcomes, separate from this receptor: Only a couple of mild cases were covered in the study, and larger cohorts including severe cases with pre-infection samples were considered necessary. Some responding clones were detected in pre-infection memory, which suggested that pre-existing cross-reactive memory T cells had joined the SARS-CoV-2 response. Clones that contracted from day 15 to 85 showed balanced CD4/CD8 phenotypes, whereas a second wave of clones that expanded from day 15 to 37 leaned towards CD4+. The second-wave clones that peaked on day 37 were not confirmed to be SARS-CoV-2 specific. Contracting CD4+ clones were located mainly in the CM and EM memory subsets, whereas CD8+ clones were found to be enriched in EMRA.

The sample was PBMCs or a T cell subset sorted from them (not recorded which). The rearrangement combines TRBV20-1 with TRBJ1-4; the D segment could be TRBD1, given 5 matching bases. This TCR was recovered from a man aged 18 to 30 who had mild COVID-19 (a few samples of this study predate the infection). The sample titles of this study are shuffled in the database, so cell type and time point are left out; the donor was told from shared clones. The DNA sequence is TGCAGTGCTTCTCAGCGTGGGGGTGAAAAACTGTTTTTT. Translated, it reads CSASQRGGEKLFF.